The clone carrying this TCR beta chain showed up just a few times. Its antigen is undetermined. The sample is drawn from a study of blood T cells in healthy people across ages. Together with a sample-barcoded 5' primer, a J-beta primer mix was included in a second PCR lasting 7 to 11 cycles. TCRdb re-derived calls from the 5' RACE reads in MiXCR, one entry per CDR3 protein. The sample has some 900,000 distinct CDR3 sequences, under 50% seen once. Drawing of peripheral blood yielded 8.5 to 10 milliliters from each donor. The V end lost 7 bases, the J end lost 0 bases, and 12 bases lay between the germline ends. In germline, CDR1 is SQVTM, CDR2 ANQGSEA. This CDR3 has 13 amino acids. Study-level findings and limits: PBMCs went unsorted, and a conclusive naive versus antigen-experienced comparison was therefore prevented.

Sequencing was performed on blood. V is TRBV29-1 and J is TRBJ1-2; tentative D call: TRBD1 (6 bases). The clonotype was recovered from a man aged 25-45 years in good health. CDR3 nucleotides: TGCAGCGCGGGACACAAGACTAACTATGGCTACACCTTC. Its protein product is CSAGHKTNYGYTF. The entire variable domain, with the rest obtained from reference TRBV29-1 and TRBJ1-2, is as follows: SAVISQKPSRDICQRGTSLTIQCQVDSQVTMMFWYRQQPGQSLTLIATANQGSEATYESGFVIDKFPISRPNLTFSTLTVSNMSPEDSSIYLCSAGHKTNYGYTFGSGTRLTVV.